Each of the 18 T cell receptor beta chains below was sequenced from the same sample in a study of CD8+ T cells in alopecia areata. cDNA serving as the sequencing template came from extracted, reverse transcribed RNA. Sequencing was performed with immunoSEQ multiplex PCR; in TCRdb, only in-frame clones are kept and a portion is missing. The sample has 150,000 or so clones; over 70% are singletons. The sample consisted of CD8+ T cells sorted from blood, taken at week 0. The receptors were sampled from a human donor with alopecia areata.

This clone has just one count. CDR3 bases: TGTGCCTGGAGCCAACCACAGGGGGATCAGCCCCAGCATTTT. Its translation: CAWSQPQGDQPQHF. This chain uses TRBV30 with TRBJ1-5, with 8 bases lining up with TRBD1. Germline V CDR1 and CDR2: GTSNPN, SVGIG (reference sequence). Losses at the gene ends were 3 bases for V and 5 bases for J; bases not matched to a gene: 6. The CDR3 runs to 14 residues.

The chain employs TRBV30 and TRBJ2-7; D is uncertain. V was clipped by 2 bases and J by 5 bases, with 7 bases between them. Germline V gene sequence: CDR1 GTSNPN, CDR2 SVGIG (reference sequence). This CDR3 has 11 residues. The CDR3, as DNA: TGTGCCTGGAGTATTGTTAACGAGCAGTACTTC. Its protein is CAWSIVNEQYF.

The chain is built from TRBV7-2 and TRBJ2-1; perhaps TRBD2 as D (6 bases). The V gene's germline CDR1 is SGHTA and CDR2 FQGNSA. The CDR3 is 15 residues long. V lost 5 bases and J lost 3, with 14 bases in between. CDR3 in amino acids: CASSLLAWDYNEQFF. CDR3 nucleotides: TGTGCCAGCAGCCTACTAGCTTGGGACTACAATGAGCAGTTCTTC.

The V call is TRBV9, the J call TRBJ2-1; D is tentatively TRBD1 or TRBD2 (5 bases each). Germline CDR1 SGDLS, CDR2 YYNGEE. V lost 0 bases and J lost 10, with 8 bases in between. The CDR3 has 12 residues. CDR3 region: CASSVGGKEQFF. The CDR3 DNA follows: TGTGCCAGCAGCGTAGGGGGGAAGGAGCAGTTCTTC.

The chain uses TRBV23-1 and TRBJ2-2; 12 positions match TRBD2. TRBV23-1 is filed as an ORF, its function uncertain. The CDR3 totals 18 residues. V shed 0 bases and J 5 bases; nucleotides not matched to a gene: 7. CDR3 in amino acids: CASSQSGLAGSGTGELFF. The CDR3 bases are TGCGCCAGCAGTCAATCCGGACTAGCGGGATCTGGTACCGGGGAGCTGTTTTTT.

V gene TRBV5-1 combines with J gene TRBJ1-4; a possible D gene is TRBD1 (6 bases). V was trimmed by 1 base and J by 8 bases, leaving 9 bases between them. The CDR3 contains 13 residues. CDR1 is SGHRS, CDR2 YFSETQ, per germline. The CDR3 protein is CASSLPGEEKLFF. CDR3 bases: TGCGCCAGCAGCTTGCCAGGGGAGGAAAAACTGTTTTTT.

Note on this clone: The sample holds other DNA sequences that translate to the same CDR3. The genes are TRBV5-1 and TRBJ2-7; 9 bases match TRBD1. This CDR3 spans 14 amino acids. The ends lost 4 bases at V and 1 base at J; junction bases unmatched: 3. The germline CDR1 and CDR2 sequences are SGHRS and YFSETQ. CDR3 DNA: TGCGCCAGCAGCCTAGGACAGGGGTCCTACGAGCAGTACTTC. Protein sequence: CASSLGQGSYEQYF. Based on the CDR3 plus reference TRBV5-1 and TRBJ2-7, the full variable domain is KAGVTQTPRYLIKTRGQQVTLSCSPISGHRSVSWYQQTPGQGLQFLFEYFSETQRNKGNFPGRFSGRQFSNSRSEMNVSTLELGDSALYLCASSLGQGSYEQYFGPGTRLTVT.

The chain has TRBV7-9 and TRBJ2-7; D possibly matches TRBD1 or TRBD2 (5 bases each). This CDR3 is built from 14 residues. From germline, CDR1 is SEHNR and CDR2 FQNEAQ (reference sequence). V was trimmed by 2 bases and J by 3 bases, leaving 11 bases between them. The CDR3 sequence: CASSLNRGFYEQYF. The CDR3 DNA follows: TGTGCCAGCAGCTTAAACCGGGGCTTCTACGAGCAGTACTTC.

The V and J genes are TRBV2 and TRBJ2-1; D might be TRBD1 or TRBD2, each matching 6 bases. CDR3 length: 17 amino acids. Germline lookup yields CDR1 SNHLY and CDR2 FYNNEI. Trimming removed 2 bases at V and 6 bases at J, with 20 bases between. The CDR3 bases are TGTGCCAGCAGTGAATACGAAGGGGGGACGACCGGCAATGAGCAGTTCTTC. Its translation: CASSEYEGGTTGNEQFF.

The chain links TRBV19 to TRBJ2-7; D call uncertain. The CDR3 extends over 16 amino acids. Germline V gene data show CDR1 as LNHDA and CDR2 as SQIVND (reference sequence). V shed 1 base and J shed 0 bases, with 13 bases lying between them. The CDR3 DNA follows: TGTGCCAGTAGTATAGTAGCAGGAGCTAACTCCTACGAGCAGTACTTC. As protein: CASSIVAGANSYEQYF.

Regarding this clone: Other DNA sequences of this sample code for an identical CDR3. This chain joins TRBV19 and TRBJ1-5; 9 bases are shared with TRBD1. The V segment lost 5 bases and the J segment 2 bases; nucleotides outside the gene matches: 4. The CDR3 runs 15 residues. Looked up from germline, CDR1 is LNHDA and CDR2 is SQIVND (reference sequence). The CDR3 region is CASSGDRAGNQPQHF. Here the CDR3 DNA reads TGTGCCAGTAGTGGGGACAGGGCGGGCAATCAGCCCCAGCATTTT.

The chain carries TRBV7-8 and TRBJ2-7; 7 bases are a match to TRBD1. The CDR3 consists of 15 residues. V shed 6 bases and J 5 bases; nucleotides not matched to a gene: 13. Germline V lookup: CDR1 SGHVS, CDR2 FQNEAQ. The CDR3 reads CASRTGTVTPNEQYF. DNA of the CDR3: TGTGCCAGCAGGACCGGGACAGTCACTCCTAACGAGCAGTACTTC.

The V and J genes are TRBV13 and TRBJ2-7, with 12 nucleotides matching TRBD2. Germline loops: CDR1 PRHDT, CDR2 FYEKMQ (reference sequence). The CDR3 consists of 16 residues. The ends lost 5 bases at V and 4 bases at J; junction bases unmatched: 9. CDR3 nucleotide sequence: TGTGCCAGCAGCGAGACGACTAGCGGGAGCGAGTACGAGCAGTACTTC. Translation: CASSETTSGSEYEQYF.

Notes on this clone: Other DNA sequences in the sample encode the same CDR3. The V gene is TRBV19, the J gene TRBJ2-1; 7 nucleotides match TRBD2. This CDR3 is built from 14 residues. Germline assignment: CDR1 LNHDA and CDR2 SQIVND (reference sequence). Trimming took 6 bases from V and 4 from J; bases not matched to a gene: 6. CDR3 DNA: TGTGCCAGTAGCCCGGGGGGAGATTACAATGAGCAGTTCTTC. Its translation is CASSPGGDYNEQFF. The variable domain in full, with the rest retrieved from reference TRBV19 and TRBJ2-1, is DGGITQSPKYLFRKEGQNVTLSCEQNLNHDAMYWYRQDPGQGLRLIYYSQIVNDFQKGDIAEGYSVSREKKESFPLTVTSAQKNPTAFYLCASSPGGDYNEQFFGPGTRLTVL.

The rearrangement uses TRBV6-6 and TRBJ2-7; D is perhaps TRBD1 (5 bases). This CDR3 contains 14 residues. V lost 5 bases, J lost 1 base, and 12 bases lay in between. Germline CDR1 and CDR2: MNHNY and SVGAGI (reference sequence). CDR3 DNA sequence: TGTGCCAGCAGTCCGACAGTGGTTTCCTACGAGCAGTACTTC. Residues: CASSPTVVSYEQYF.

The chain links TRBV2 to TRBJ2-1, with D hard to call. CDR3 length: 12 residues. Germline assignment: CDR1 SNHLY and CDR2 FYNNEI. V lost 6 bases, J lost 8 bases, and 11 bases lay in between. The CDR3: CASRDLRDEQFF. The CDR3 DNA is TGTGCCAGCAGAGACCTTAGGGATGAGCAGTTCTTC.

The chain combines TRBV7-3 with TRBJ2-1, with D perhaps matching TRBD1 or TRBD2 (6 bases each). V lost 2 bases, J lost 2 bases, and 7 bases lay in between. This CDR3 is built from 14 residues. The V gene's germline CDR1 is SGHTA and CDR2 FQGTGA. CDR3 sequence reads: CASSLGGPYNEQFF. DNA for the CDR3: TGTGCCAGCAGCTTAGGGGGGCCCTACAATGAGCAGTTCTTC.

The V and J genes are TRBV10-2 and TRBJ2-7, with D hard to call. Germline-derived CDR1 and CDR2 are WSHSY and SAAADI. This CDR3 has 11 residues. The germline V and J ends were trimmed by 8 bases and 4 bases, with 9 bases remaining between them. The CDR3 loop reads CASRLEYEQYF. DNA for the CDR3: TGCGCCAGCCGTTTGGAGTACGAGCAGTACTTC.